The rows below give T cell receptor beta chains drawn from one sample of a study of blood T cell repertoires in COVID-19. Assay used: immunoSEQ multiplex PCR; TCRdb lists only in-frame clones, some missing. The sample lists approximately 220,000 clones; around 90% were seen once. The sequenced sample was PBMCs or T cells enriched from blood (not recorded which). These receptor sequences come from a young man who had been exposed to COVID-19. CDR3s include the opening cysteine and the closing phenylalanine or tryptophan. A D gene is named only where the DNA matches it firmly. Only some rows state a clone size, as once, few, many or a class for expanded clones.

J: TRBJ2-7
V: TRBV5-4
D: TRBD2
size: .
CDR3: CASSLGGRDSYEQYF
DNA: TGTGCCAGCAGCTTGGGAGGGAGGGACTCCTACGAGCAGTACTTC

J: TRBJ2-7
V: TRBV6-5
D: .
size: .
CDR3: CASSYAPGEYEQYF
DNA: TGTGCCAGCAGTTACGCCCCAGGGGAGTACGAGCAGTACTTC

J: TRBJ2-5
V: TRBV7-9
D: TRBD2
size: .
CDR3: CASSVSGGQETQYF
DNA: TGTGCCAGCAGCGTCTCGGGGGGGCAAGAGACCCAGTACTTC

J: TRBJ1-6
V: TRBV6-5
D: TRBD1
size: .
CDR3: CASSFNRGSSPLHF
DNA: TGTGCCAGCAGTTTTAACAGGGGGAGCTCACCCCTCCACTTT

J: TRBJ2-1
V: TRBV6-4
D: .
size: .
CDR3: CASSDSQGQPYNEQFF
DNA: TGTGCCAGCAGTGACTCCCAAGGACAGCCATACAATGAGCAGTTCTTC

J: TRBJ1-5
V: TRBV6-5
D: .
size: .
CDR3: CASSRQADSNQPQHF
DNA: TGTGCCAGCAGTCGACAGGCTGATAGCAATCAGCCCCAGCATTTT

J: TRBJ1-2
V: TRBV5-6
D: .
size: few
CDR3: CASSALANYGYTF
DNA: TGTGCCAGCAGCGCCCTAGCTAACTATGGCTACACCTTC

J: TRBJ1-5
V: TRBV5-1
D: .
size: .
CDR3: CASSLSGPHSNQPQHF
DNA: TGCGCCAGCAGCTTGTCAGGGCCCCATAGCAATCAGCCCCAGCATTTT

J: TRBJ1-1
V: TRBV18
D: .
size: once
CDR3: CASSPGPGTEAFF
DNA: TGTGCCAGCTCACCAGGCCCGGGGACTGAAGCTTTCTTT

J: TRBJ2-7
V: TRBV19
D: .
size: once
CDR3: CASSSDSFPYEQYF
DNA: TGTGCCAGTAGTTCCGACAGTTTCCCCTACGAGCAGTACTTC

J: TRBJ2-1
V: TRBV11-2
D: TRBD2
size: .
CDR3: CASSDTGLAGVNEQFF
DNA: TGTGCCAGCAGCGATACGGGACTAGCGGGGGTGAATGAGCAGTTCTTC

J: TRBJ2-7
V: TRBV3-1/TRBV3-2
D: TRBD2
size: .
CDR3: CASSRQVTLAGVYEQYF
DNA: TGTGCCAGCAGTCGACAGGTGACCCTAGCGGGGGTTTACGAGCAGTACTTC

J: TRBJ2-3
V: TRBV11-3
D: .
size: .
CDR3: CASSFNTDTQYF
DNA: TGTGCCAGCAGCTTCAACACAGATACGCAGTATTTT

J: TRBJ1-5
V: TRBV21-1
D: .
size: .
CDR3: CASSSRDSTSCNQPQHF
DNA: TGTGCCAGCAGCAGCCGGGACTCCACCTCCTGTAATCAGCCCCAGCATTTT

J: TRBJ2-1
V: TRBV4-2
D: TRBD2
size: .
CDR3: CASSQGTSGDNEQFF
DNA: TGTGCCAGCAGCCAAGGGACTAGCGGGGACAATGAGCAGTTCTTC

J: TRBJ1-2
V: TRBV10-3
D: TRBD1
size: .
CDR3: CAISRGENYGYTF
DNA: TGTGCCATCAGCAGGGGGGAGAACTATGGCTACACCTTC

J: TRBJ2-7
V: TRBV7-2
D: .
size: .
CDR3: CASSLDHRLDEQYF
DNA: TGTGCCAGCAGCTTAGACCACAGGTTAGACGAGCAGTACTTC